The rows below give T cell receptor beta chains drawn from one sample of a study of shared clonotypes between healthy human individuals. Repertoires were generated with immunoSEQ multiplex PCR, while TCRdb's copy carries only in-frame clones and drops some. The repertoire holds roughly 850,000 clones, 95% to 97% seen once, with less than 0.25% in the top ten. The material sequenced was naive CD8+ T cells sorted from blood. The receptors shown here come from a man aged 30 to 45 in good health. Both conserved end residues are part of each CDR3. Where a row states a size, it is once, few, many or the class of an expanded clone; other rows omit it.

TRBV14	TRBJ1-4	NA	CASSQDLGATNEKLFF
TRBV6-5	TRBJ2-1	NA	CASSYSAGPNNEQFF
TRBV27	TRBJ2-1	NA	CASSLLPSGRVSYNEQFF
TRBV6-5	TRBJ1-2	NA	CASSINRDYGYTF
TRBV7-9	TRBJ1-2	once	CASSGDRYEYGYTF
TRBV4-1	TRBJ2-3	NA	CASSQGTSGWTDTQYF
TRBV7-9	TRBJ2-3	NA	CASSLGTGITDTQYF
TRBV11-2	TRBJ2-7	NA	CASSPPVQSYEQYF
TRBV5-4	TRBJ2-7	once	CASSPGSGYEQYF
TRBV7-9	TRBJ2-7	NA	CASSLDIYEQYF
TRBV11-2	TRBJ1-1	NA	CASSFSGLLNTEAFF
TRBV5-5	TRBJ2-1	NA	CASSPGLQSNEQFF
TRBV27	TRBJ2-4	once	CASSYGVENIQYF